The entry below describes one T cell receptor (beta chain). This clone was counted between two and nine times. No cognate antigen has been identified for it. No base quality values were provided; no much bigger clone lies one nucleotide off. This sample is part of a study of beta chain features in type 1 diabetes (dated by TCRdb to the late 2010s). For the wider study: Patients and healthy donors did not differ in mean age, gender distribution, total cell number or subset yield. Across all samples, some 110,000,000 sorted cells were examined, and cell number per subset correlated strongly with RNA yield. In the study, recently diagnosed type 1 diabetes patients and matched healthy donors were compared on the TCRB repertoires of their sorted circulating CD4+ T cell subsets. Regulatory and stem cell-like memory subsets were obtained from only 8 patients and roughly eight healthy donors, while naive and central memory subsets were obtained from all 28 donors.

Trimmed from V: 1 base; trimmed from J: 6 bases; junction bases lacking a gene match: 9. Reading the germline V gene gives CDR1 SGHDT and CDR2 YYEEEE. The CDR3 starts with the cysteine, ends with the phenylalanine, and has 16 residues. Only CDR3 DNA remains: 48 bases, in frame from the first base. Study-wide conclusions, independent of this receptor: Fewer insertions and more nucleotide deletions at VDJ recombination sites were observed in patients with type 1 diabetes, implying thymic rearrangement abnormalities. Because the HLA sub-analyses included only small numbers of individuals, any influence of HLA type on TCRB rearrangement was left unresolved. Naive, central memory and regulatory TCRB repertoires appeared to be more alike among patients than among healthy donors. PCR might favor shorter templates, but patient and control samples were amplified and corrected together, so any skew would affect both groups equally. Type 1 diabetes patients showed a moderate but significant shortening of TCRB CDR3 length in all four CD4+ subsets. Because cDNA rather than genomic DNA was sequenced, highly expressing activated cells could have been over-represented, although no difference in activation and CD3 levels was found between groups.

Each donor gave one peripheral blood draw, averaging around 120 mL, which was collected into heparinised tubes. A BD FACSAria II was used to sort naive, central memory, regulatory and stem cell-like memory CD4+ T cells with a panel that included CD45RO, CCR7, CD25, CD127, CD95 and CD27. Purity was above 95% for every sorted population. PBMCs were separated immediately by Lymphoprep density gradient centrifugation and were stained directly, without being cultured. So that batch effects would be minimized, each experiment stained and sorted samples in pairs, pairing one healthy donor with one patient. The entire isolated RNA was reverse transcribed using the High Capacity cDNA Reverse Transcription Kit, and thus expressed TCRB transcripts were sequenced. Deep immunoSEQ sequencing was performed on naive, central memory and regulatory T cell samples, with an average of roughly 3.3 million total reads per sample. After sorted cells were lysed in RLT buffer, RNA was extracted with DNase-treated RNeasy Micro or Mini kits, with the choice depending on cell number. Each cell subset was processed separately to prevent cross-contamination, with patient and healthy donor samples processed together. TCRB sequences were amplified from cDNA with the immunoSEQ multiplex PCR, producing 87-bp fragments spanning the CDR3 region. The amplicons were sequenced using the Illumina HiSeq platform. The authors processed their data as follows. Synthetic template baselines were used to correct PCR bias computationally, reads within Hamming distance 2 were collapsed together, and singletons that could not be merged were discarded. Reads were aligned against IMGT to assign V, D and J genes, CDR3 length and insertions or deletions at six rearrangement sites. Within each subset, clonotype counts were normalized to sorted cell number, after which true diversity and Gini coefficients were computed with the tcR R package. The overlap coefficient, calculated on TCRB nucleotide sequences, was used to quantify repertoire sharing. As a proxy for the pre-selection repertoire, out-of-frame TCRB sequences from naive cells were analyzed. Entries here come from immuneACCESS through TCRdb and include only in-frame sequences with V and J called. Some clones fail to appear in such tables; in the studies checked, an unresolved V gene covers under half of the shortfall, and the cause of the remainder is unknown. V, J and clone size reflect that table, while D and trimming were determined from the DNA. A total of over 700,000 clones appear in this sample, around a sixth of them only once. 0.02% to 0.03% of the sample is in the top ten clones.

The sequencing input was naive CD4+ T cells from blood. According to the study, the label for this sample's cell subset or site signals: true naive CD4+ T cells. The V and J genes are TRBV5-6 and TRBJ2-1, and 8 bases in between align with TRBD2. This clonotype was obtained from a woman aged 18 to 35 in good health. The DNA reads TGTGCCAGCAGCTTGTTCCAGACCGGGACTAGCAATGAGCAGTTCTTC. The translation is CASSLFQTGTSNEQFF.